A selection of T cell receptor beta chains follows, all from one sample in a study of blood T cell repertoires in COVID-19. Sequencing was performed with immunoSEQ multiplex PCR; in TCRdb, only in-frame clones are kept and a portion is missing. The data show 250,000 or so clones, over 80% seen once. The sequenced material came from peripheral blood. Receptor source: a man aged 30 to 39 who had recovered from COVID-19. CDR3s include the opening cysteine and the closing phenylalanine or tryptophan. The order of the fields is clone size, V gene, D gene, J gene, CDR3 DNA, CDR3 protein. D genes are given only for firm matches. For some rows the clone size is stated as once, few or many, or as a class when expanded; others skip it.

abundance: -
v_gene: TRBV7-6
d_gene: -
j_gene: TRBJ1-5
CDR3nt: TGTGCCAGCAGCTTAGATGACGGACTGGGGCCCCAGCATTTT
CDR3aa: CASSLDDGLGPQHF

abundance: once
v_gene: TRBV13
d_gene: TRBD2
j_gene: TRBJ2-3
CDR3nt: TGTGCCAGCAGCCTAAGACTAGCGGGGGGGAGTGGAGATACGCAGTATTTT
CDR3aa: CASSLRLAGGSGDTQYF

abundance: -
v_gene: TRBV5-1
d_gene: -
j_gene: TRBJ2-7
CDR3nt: TGCGCCAGCAGCATAGCCGGGAATATCTACGAGCAGTACTTC
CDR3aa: CASSIAGNIYEQYF

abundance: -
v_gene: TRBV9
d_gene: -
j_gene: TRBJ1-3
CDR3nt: TGTGCCAGCAGCGTAGTGTTTCGAGGGCGCTCTGGAAACACCATATATTTT
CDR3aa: CASSVVFRGRSGNTIYF

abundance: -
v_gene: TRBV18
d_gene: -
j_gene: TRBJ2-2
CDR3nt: TGTGCCAGCTCACCTTTAAGGGAGGCCACCGGGGAGCTGTTTTTT
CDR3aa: CASSPLREATGELFF

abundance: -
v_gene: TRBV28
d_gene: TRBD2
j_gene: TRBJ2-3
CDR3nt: TGTGCCAGCCTTCCGGGGGGTGCTAGCACAGATACGCAGTATTTT
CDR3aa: CASLPGGASTDTQYF

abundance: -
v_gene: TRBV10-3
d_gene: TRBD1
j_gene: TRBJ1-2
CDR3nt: TGTGCCATCAGCCCTGGGACAGCTCGACCTTATGGCTACACCTTC
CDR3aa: CAISPGTARPYGYTF

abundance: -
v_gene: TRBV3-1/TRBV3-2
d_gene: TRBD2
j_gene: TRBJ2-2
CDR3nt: TGTGCCAGCAGCCAAGACCCCGGACTAGCAGACACCGGGGAGCTGTTTTTT
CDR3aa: CASSQDPGLADTGELFF

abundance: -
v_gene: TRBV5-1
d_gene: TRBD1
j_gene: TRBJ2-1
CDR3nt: TGCGCCAGCAGCTGGACCGGGACAGGGACCCTGAATGAGCAGTTCTTC
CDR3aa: CASSWTGTGTLNEQFF

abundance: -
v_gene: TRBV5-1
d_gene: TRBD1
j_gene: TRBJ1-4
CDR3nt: TGCGCCAGCAGCTTCACAGGGGGCGAGAGTGAAAAACTGTTTTTT
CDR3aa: CASSFTGGESEKLFF

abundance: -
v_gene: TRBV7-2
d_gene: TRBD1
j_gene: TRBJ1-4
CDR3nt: TGTGCCAGCAGCTCGCGGACAGGCCTTAATGAAAAACTGTTTTTT
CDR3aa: CASSSRTGLNEKLFF

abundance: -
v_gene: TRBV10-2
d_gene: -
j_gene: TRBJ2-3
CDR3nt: TGCGCCAGCAGTGAGGGACAGTCGCTGACAGATACGCAGTATTTT
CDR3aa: CASSEGQSLTDTQYF

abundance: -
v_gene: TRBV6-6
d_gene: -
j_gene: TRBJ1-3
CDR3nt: TGTGCCAGCAGCCCCGACAGCAACACCATATATTTT
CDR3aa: CASSPDSNTIYF

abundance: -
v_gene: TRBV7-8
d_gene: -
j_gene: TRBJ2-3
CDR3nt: TGTGCCAGCAGCTTAGGGGCCATCCGCGCTACGGATACGCAGTATTTT
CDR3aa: CASSLGAIRATDTQYF

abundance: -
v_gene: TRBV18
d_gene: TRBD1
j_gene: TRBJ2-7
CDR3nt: TGTGCCAGCTCAGGACAGGGGCGTTTCTACGAGCAGTACTTC
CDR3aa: CASSGQGRFYEQYF

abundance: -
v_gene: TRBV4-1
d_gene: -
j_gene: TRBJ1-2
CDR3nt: TGCGCCAGCAGCCACCTCCTGACAAACTATGGCTACACCTTC
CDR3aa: CASSHLLTNYGYTF

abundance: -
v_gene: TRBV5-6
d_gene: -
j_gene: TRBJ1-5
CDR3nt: TGTGCCAGCAGCGCCTGGACAGAGAACAATCAGCCCCAGCATTTT
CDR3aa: CASSAWTENNQPQHF

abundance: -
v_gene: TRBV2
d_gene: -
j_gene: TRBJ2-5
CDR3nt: TGTGCCAGCGAGGGTTATGAGACCCAGTACTTC
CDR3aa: CASEGYETQYF

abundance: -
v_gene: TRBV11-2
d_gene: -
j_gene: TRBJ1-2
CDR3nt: TGTGCCAGCAGGCAAACCGGGAGGACCTATGGCTACACCTTC
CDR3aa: CASRQTGRTYGYTF

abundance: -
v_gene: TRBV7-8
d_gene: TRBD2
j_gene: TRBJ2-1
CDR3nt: TGTGCCAGCAGCCAGGGACTAGTCTACAATGAGCAGTTCTTC
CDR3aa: CASSQGLVYNEQFF

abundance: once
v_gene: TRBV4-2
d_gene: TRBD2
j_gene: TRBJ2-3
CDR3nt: TGTGCCAGCAGCCAAGATCAACGAATGCGGGGGGCCCGCACAGATACGCAGTATTTT
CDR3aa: CASSQDQRMRGARTDTQYF

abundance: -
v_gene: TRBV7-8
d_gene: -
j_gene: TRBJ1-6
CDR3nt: TGTGCCAGCAGCTTAGATTCGACGGGGAGTATTTCACCCCTCCACTTT
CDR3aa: CASSLDSTGSISPLHF

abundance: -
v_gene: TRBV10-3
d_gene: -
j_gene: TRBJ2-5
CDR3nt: TGTGCCATCAGAGGTAGCAACCAAGAGACCCAGTACTTC
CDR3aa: CAIRGSNQETQYF

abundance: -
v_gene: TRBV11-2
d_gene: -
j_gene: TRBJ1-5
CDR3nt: TGTGCCAGCAGCTTAGGATCAGGGTTAAGCAATCAGCCCCAGCATTTT
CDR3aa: CASSLGSGLSNQPQHF

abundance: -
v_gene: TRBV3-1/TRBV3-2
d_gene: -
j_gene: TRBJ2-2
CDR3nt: TGTGCCAGCAGCCAAGGGGAGAGGGACACCGGGGAGCTGTTTTTT
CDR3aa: CASSQGERDTGELFF

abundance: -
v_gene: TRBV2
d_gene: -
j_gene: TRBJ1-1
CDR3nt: TGTGCCAGCACAGGGGATTGGGACACTGAAGCTTTCTTT
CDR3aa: CASTGDWDTEAFF

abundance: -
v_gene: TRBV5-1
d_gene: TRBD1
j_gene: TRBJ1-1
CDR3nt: TGCGCCAGCAGCATCGGGACAGGGGGCACTGAAGCTTTCTTT
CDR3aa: CASSIGTGGTEAFF

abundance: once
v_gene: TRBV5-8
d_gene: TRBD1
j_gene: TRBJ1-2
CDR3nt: TGTGCCAGCAGCTTAGGGACAGCGGATAACTATGGCTACACCTTC
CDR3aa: CASSLGTADNYGYTF

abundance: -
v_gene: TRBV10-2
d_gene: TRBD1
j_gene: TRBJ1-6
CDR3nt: TGCGCCAGCCTGACCGGGACAGGGAATTCACCCCTCCACTTT
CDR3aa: CASLTGTGNSPLHF

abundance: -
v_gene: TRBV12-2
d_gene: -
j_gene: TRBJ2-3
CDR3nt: TGTGCAAGTCGCCCTGCCAGACTAGCGGGGGACCCTACAGATACGCAGTATTTT
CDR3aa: CASRPARLAGDPTDTQYF

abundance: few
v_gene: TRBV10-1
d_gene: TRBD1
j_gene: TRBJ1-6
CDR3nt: TGCGCCAGCAGTGAGCGGACAGGAGGACCCCTCCACTTT
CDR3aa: CASSERTGGPLHF

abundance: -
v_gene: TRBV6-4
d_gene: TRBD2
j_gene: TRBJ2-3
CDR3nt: TGTGCCAGCAGTGACGGCTCCGGAGCGGGGGGCTCAGATACGCAGTATTTT
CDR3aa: CASSDGSGAGGSDTQYF

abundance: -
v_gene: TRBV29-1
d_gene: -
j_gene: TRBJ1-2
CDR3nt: TGCAGCGTAGGGACATTCGCTAACTATGGCTACACCTTC
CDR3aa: CSVGTFANYGYTF

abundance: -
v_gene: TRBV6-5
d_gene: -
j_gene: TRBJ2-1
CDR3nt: TGTGCCACTCTATTGGGGACACTATACAATGAGCAGTTCTTC
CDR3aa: CATLLGTLYNEQFF

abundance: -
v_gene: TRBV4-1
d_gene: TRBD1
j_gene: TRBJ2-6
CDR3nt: TGCGCCAGCAGCCCTTCGCCGGGACAGGGGCGGTCTGGGGCCAACGTCCTGACTTTC
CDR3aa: CASSPSPGQGRSGANVLTF

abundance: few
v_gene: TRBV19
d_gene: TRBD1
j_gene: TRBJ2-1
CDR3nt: TGTGCCAGTAGTCGGGACAGGGCATACAATGAGCAGTTCTTC
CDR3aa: CASSRDRAYNEQFF

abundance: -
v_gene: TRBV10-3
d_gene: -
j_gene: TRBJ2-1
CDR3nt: TGTGCCATCAGTGAGTCGGGAGGTTACAATGAGCAGTTCTTC
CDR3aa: CAISESGGYNEQFF

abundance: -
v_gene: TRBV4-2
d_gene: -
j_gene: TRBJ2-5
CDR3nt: TGTGCCAGCAGCCTCGGGTCTGAAGAGACCCAGTACTTC
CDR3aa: CASSLGSEETQYF

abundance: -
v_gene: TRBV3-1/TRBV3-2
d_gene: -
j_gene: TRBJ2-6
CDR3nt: TGTGCCAGCAGCTCCAGGCTCGTTCGGGCCAACGTCCTGACTTTC
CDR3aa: CASSSRLVRANVLTF

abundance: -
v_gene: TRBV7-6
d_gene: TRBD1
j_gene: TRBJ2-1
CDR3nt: TGTGCCAGCAGCGCATACAGGGGCGCCTACAATGAGCAGTTCTTC
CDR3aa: CASSAYRGAYNEQFF

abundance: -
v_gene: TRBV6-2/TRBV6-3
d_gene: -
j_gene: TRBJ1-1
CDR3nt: TGTGCCAGCAGTTACCGCCAGGACACTGAAGCTTTCTTT
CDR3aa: CASSYRQDTEAFF

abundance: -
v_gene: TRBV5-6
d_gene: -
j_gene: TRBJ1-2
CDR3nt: TGTGCCAGCAGCTCGCCCCCGACAGAACGCGGCTACACCTTC
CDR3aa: CASSSPPTERGYTF

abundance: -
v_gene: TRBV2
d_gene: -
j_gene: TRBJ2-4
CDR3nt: TGTGCCAGCATGGATAGGGGGGCCAAAAACATTCAGTACTTC
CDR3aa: CASMDRGAKNIQYF

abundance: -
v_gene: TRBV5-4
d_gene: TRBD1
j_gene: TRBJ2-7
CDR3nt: TGTGCCAGCAGCTTGGGACAGGGGATGGGCTCCTACGAGCAGTACTTC
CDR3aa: CASSLGQGMGSYEQYF

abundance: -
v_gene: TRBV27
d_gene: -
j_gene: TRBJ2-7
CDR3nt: TGTGCCAGCAGCCCATTTTCAGGAGCAGGGTCGGACGAGCAGTACTTC
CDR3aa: CASSPFSGAGSDEQYF

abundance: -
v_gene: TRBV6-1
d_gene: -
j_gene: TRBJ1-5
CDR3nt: TGTGCCAGCAGTGAGCGGCCCAACTGGAATCAGCCCCAGCATTTT
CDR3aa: CASSERPNWNQPQHF

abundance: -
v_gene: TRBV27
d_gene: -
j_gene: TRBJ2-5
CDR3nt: TGTGCCAGCAGTTTAACAGGGAGGGGAGAGACCCAGTACTTC
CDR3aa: CASSLTGRGETQYF

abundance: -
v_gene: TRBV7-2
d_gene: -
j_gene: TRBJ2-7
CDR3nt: TGTGCCAGCAGCTTAACCCACACAGGCTTCGAGCAGTACTTC
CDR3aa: CASSLTHTGFEQYF

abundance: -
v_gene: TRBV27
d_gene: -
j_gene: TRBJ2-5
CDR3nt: TGTGCCAGCAGTACAGGGCGAGGAGAGACCCAGTACTTC
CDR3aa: CASSTGRGETQYF

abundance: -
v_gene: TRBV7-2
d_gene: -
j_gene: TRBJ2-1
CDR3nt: TGTGCCAGCAGCTACGGGGGGCGGTCCTACAATGAGCAGTTCTTC
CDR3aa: CASSYGGRSYNEQFF

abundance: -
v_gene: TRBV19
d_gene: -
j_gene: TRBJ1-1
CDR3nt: TGTGCCAGTAGTAGCACATCGAACACTGAAGCTTTCTTT
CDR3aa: CASSSTSNTEAFF

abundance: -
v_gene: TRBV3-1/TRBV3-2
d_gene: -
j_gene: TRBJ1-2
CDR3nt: TGTGCCAGCAGCATGGGACACCAGGGCTCATATGGCTACACCTTC
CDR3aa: CASSMGHQGSYGYTF

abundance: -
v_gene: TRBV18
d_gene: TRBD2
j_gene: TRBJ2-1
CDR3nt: TGTGCCAGCTCACCAAACGGGGGGACGAACAATGAGCAGTTCTTC
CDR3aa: CASSPNGGTNNEQFF

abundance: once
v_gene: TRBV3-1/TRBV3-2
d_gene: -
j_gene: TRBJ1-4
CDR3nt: TGTGCCAGCAGCCCTGGCCTCCAAAAACTGTTTTTT
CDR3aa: CASSPGLQKLFF